The T cell receptor (beta chain) under discussion was sequenced for a study of T cell responses to AZD1222 COVID-19 vaccine. Generated by immunoSEQ multiplex PCR, the TCRdb table keeps only in-frame clones and is missing some. The sample yields about 130,000 clones, about 93% seen once. This CDR3 is 14 amino acids long. V gave up 1 base and J gave up 4 bases; unmatched junction bases: 2. Germline CDR1 MGHDK, CDR2 SYGVNS. Material: peripheral blood, obtained 28 days after the second AZD1222 dose. The TCR was taken from an adult who received the AZD1222 COVID-19 vaccine. The chain is built from TRBV25-1 and TRBJ1-1; 8 positions agree with TRBD1. This chain's CDR3 is CASSEFGQGTEAFF. Written as DNA, the CDR3 is TGTGCCAGCAGTGAATTCGGACAGGGCACTGAAGCTTTCTTT. Variable domain in full (rest from reference TRBV25-1 and TRBJ1-1): EADIYQTPRYLVIGTGKKITLECSQTMGHDKMYWYQQDPGMELHLIHYSYGVNSTEKGDLSSESTVSRIRTEHFPLTLESARPSHTSQYLCASSEFGQGTEAFFGQGTRLTVV.